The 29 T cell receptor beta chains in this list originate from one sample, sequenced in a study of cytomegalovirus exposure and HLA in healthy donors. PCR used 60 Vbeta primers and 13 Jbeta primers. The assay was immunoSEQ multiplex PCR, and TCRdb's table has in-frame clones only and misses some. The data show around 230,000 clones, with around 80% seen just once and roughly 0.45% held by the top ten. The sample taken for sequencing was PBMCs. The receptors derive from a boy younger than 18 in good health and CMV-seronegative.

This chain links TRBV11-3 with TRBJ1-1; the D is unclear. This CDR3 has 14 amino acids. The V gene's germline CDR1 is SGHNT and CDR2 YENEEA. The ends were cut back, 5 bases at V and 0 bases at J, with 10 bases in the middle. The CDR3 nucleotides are TGTGCCAGCAGCAAACAGAGCTTGAACACTGAAGCTTTCTTT. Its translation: CASSKQSLNTEAFF.

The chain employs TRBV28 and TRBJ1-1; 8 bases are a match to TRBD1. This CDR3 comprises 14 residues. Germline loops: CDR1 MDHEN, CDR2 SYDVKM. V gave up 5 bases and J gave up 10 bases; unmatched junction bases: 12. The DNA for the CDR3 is TGTGCCAGCAGTGTAGGCCACAGGGGGAGGGCAGCTTTCTTT. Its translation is CASSVGHRGRAAFF. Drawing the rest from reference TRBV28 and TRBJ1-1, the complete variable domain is DVKVTQSSRYLVKRTGEKVFLECVQDMDHENMFWYRQDPGLGLRLIYFSYDVKMKEKGDIPEGYSVSREKKERFSLILESASTNQTSMYLCASSVGHRGRAAFFGQGTRLTVV.

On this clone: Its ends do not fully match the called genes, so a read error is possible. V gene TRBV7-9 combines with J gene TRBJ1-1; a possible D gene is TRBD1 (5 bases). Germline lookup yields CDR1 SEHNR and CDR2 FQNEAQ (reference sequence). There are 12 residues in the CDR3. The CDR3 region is CSSSLQGTEAFF. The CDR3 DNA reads TGTTCCAGCAGCCTCCAGGGAACTGAAGCTTTCTTT. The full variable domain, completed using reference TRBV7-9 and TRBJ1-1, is DTGVSQNPRHKITKRGQNVTFRCDPISEHNRLYWYRQTLGQGPEFLTYFQNEAQLEKSRLLSDRFSAERPKGSFSTLEIQRTEQGDSAMYLCSSSLQGTEAFFGQGTRLTVV.

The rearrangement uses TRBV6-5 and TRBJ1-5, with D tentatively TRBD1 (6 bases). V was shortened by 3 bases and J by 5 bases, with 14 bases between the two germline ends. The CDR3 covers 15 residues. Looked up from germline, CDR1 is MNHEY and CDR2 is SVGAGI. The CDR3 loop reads CASSYSFKGDQPQHF. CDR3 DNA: TGTGCCAGCAGTTATAGTTTTAAGGGGGATCAGCCCCAGCATTTT.

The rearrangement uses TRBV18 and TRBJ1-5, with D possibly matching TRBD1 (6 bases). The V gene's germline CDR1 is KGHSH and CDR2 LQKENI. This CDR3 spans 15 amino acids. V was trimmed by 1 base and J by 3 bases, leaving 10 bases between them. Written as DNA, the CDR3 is TGTGCCAGCTCACCACAGCGGGACAACAATCAGCCCCAGCATTTT. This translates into CASSPQRDNNQPQHF. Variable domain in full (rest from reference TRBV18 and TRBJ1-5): NAGVMQNPRHLVRRRGQEARLRCSPMKGHSHVYWYRQLPEEGLKFMVYLQKENIIDESGMPKERFSAEFPKEGPSILRIQQVVRGDSAAYFCASSPQRDNNQPQHFGDGTRLSIL.

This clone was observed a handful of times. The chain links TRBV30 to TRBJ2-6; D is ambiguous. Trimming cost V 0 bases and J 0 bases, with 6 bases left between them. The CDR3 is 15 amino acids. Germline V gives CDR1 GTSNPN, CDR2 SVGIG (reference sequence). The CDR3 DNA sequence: TGTGCCTGGAGTGTACACGACTCTGGGGCCAACGTCCTGACTTTC. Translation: CAWSVHDSGANVLTF. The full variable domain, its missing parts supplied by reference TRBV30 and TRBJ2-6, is SQTIHQWPATLVQPVGSPLSLECTVEGTSNPNLYWYRQAAGRGLQLLFYSVGIGQISSEVPQNLSASRPQDRQFILSSKKLLLSDSGFYLCAWSVHDSGANVLTFGAGSRLTVL.

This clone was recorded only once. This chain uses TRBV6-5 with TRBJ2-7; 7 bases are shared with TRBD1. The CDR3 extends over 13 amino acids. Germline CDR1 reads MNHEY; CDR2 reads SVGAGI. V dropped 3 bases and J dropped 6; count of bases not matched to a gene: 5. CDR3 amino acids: CASSYGRGLEQYF. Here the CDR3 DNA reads TGTGCCAGCAGTTATGGTAGGGGGCTCGAGCAGTACTTC.

The CDR3 region is CASSQGRLEPQHF. DNA of the CDR3: TGCGCCAGCAGCCAAGGACGGCTAGAGCCCCAGCATTTT. V usage is TRBV4-1 and J usage is TRBJ1-5; D unclear. V lost 1 base and J 8 bases, leaving 9 bases between the germline ends. In germline, CDR1 is MGHRA, CDR2 YSYEKL. The CDR3 is 13 amino acids.

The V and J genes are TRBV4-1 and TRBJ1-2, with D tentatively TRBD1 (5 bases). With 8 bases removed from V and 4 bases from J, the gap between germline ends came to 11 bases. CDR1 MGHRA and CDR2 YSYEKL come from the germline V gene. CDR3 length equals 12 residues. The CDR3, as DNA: TGCGCCAGCGGTGGGGGGGGCTATGGCTACACCTTC. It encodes CASGGGGYGYTF.

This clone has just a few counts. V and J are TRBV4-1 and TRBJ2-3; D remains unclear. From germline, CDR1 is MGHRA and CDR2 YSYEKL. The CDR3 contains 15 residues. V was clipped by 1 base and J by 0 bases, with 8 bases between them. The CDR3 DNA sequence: TGCGCCAGCAGCCAAGGGATAGCTAGCACAGATACGCAGTATTTT. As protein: CASSQGIASTDTQYF.

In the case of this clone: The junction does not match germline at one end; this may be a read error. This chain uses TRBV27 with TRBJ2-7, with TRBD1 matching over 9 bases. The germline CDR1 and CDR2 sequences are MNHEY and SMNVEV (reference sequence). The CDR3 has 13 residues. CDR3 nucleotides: TGTGCCAGCAGTTTACGGTGGGGGACAGGGCGGTCCTTC. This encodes CASSLRWGTGRSF.

This CDR3 is CASSQEGVGGGSYNSPLHF. The CDR3, as DNA: TGTGCCAGCAGCCAAGAAGGAGTAGGTGGAGGGTCCTATAATTCACCCCTCCACTTT. The J gene is TRBJ1-6, the V gene TRBV14; D ambiguous. CDR3 length: 19 residues. CDR1 is SGHDN and CDR2 is FVKESK in the germline V gene. Trimming pared 0 bases from V and 1 base from J, leaving 16 bases between.

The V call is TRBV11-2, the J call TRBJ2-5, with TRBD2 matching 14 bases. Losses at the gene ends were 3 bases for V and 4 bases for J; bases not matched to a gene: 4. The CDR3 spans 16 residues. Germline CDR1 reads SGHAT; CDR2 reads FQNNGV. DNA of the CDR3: TGTGCCAGCAGCTTCGGGACTAGCGGGGGAGGAGAGACCCAGTACTTC. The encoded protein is CASSFGTSGGGETQYF.

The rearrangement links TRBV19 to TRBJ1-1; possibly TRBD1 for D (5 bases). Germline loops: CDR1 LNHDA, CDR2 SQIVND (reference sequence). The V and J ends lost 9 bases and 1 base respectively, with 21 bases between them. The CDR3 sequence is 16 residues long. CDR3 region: CASSDFTGTPNTEAFF. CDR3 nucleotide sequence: TGTGCCAGCTCGGACTTCACCGGGACTCCGAACACTGAAGCTTTCTTT.

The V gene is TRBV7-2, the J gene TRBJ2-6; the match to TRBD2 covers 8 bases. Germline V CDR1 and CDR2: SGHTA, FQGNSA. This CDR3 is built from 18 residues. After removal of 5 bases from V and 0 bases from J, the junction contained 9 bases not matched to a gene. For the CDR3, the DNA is TGTGCCAGCAGCAGAGGGGCGGGAGGCTCCTCTGGGGCCAACGTCCTGACTTTC. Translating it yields CASSRGAGGSSGANVLTF.

The CDR3 here is CASSLARNEQFF. CDR3 nucleotide sequence: TGTGCCAGCAGCCTAGCGAGGAATGAGCAGTTCTTC. The chain uses TRBV11-3 and TRBJ2-1; weak D call: TRBD2 (6 bases). Germline V gene sequence: CDR1 SGHNT, CDR2 YENEEA. The CDR3 spans 12 residues. V was clipped by 5 bases and J by 7 bases, with 9 bases between them.

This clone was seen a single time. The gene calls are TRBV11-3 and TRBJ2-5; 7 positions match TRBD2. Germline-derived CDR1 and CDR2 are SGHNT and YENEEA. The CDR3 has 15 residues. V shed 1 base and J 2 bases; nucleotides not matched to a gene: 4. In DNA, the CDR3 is TGTGCCAGCAGCTTAGGAGTAGCGGGTCAAGAGACCCAGTACTTC. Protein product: CASSLGVAGQETQYF.

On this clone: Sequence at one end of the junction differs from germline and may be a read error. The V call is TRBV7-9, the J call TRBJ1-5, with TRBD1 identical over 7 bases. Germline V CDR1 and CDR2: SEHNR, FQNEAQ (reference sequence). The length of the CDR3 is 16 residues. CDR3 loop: CAGSLGTAQSNQPQHF. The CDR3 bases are TGTGCCGGCAGCTTAGGGACAGCACAGAGCAATCAGCCCCAGCATTTT.

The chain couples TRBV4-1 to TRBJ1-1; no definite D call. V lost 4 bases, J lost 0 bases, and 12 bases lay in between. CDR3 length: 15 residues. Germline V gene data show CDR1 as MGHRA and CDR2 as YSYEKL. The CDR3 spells CASSLRAELNTEAFF. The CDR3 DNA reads TGCGCCAGCAGCCTACGTGCGGAATTGAACACTGAAGCTTTCTTT.

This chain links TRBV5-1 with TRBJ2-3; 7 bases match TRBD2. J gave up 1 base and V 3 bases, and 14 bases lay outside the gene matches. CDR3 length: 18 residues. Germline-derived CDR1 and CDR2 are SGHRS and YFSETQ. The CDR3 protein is CASSSPGGFGLGTDTQYF. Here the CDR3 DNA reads TGCGCCAGCAGCTCACCCGGGGGGTTTGGTCTCGGCACAGATACGCAGTATTTT.

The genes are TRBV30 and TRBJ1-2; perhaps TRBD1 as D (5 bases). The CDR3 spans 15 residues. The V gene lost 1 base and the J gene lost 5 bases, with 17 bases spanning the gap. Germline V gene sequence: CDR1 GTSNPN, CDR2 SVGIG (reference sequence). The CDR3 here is CAWSAGSKETYGYTF. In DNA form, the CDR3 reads TGTGCCTGGAGTGCAGGGTCAAAGGAAACTTATGGCTACACCTTC.

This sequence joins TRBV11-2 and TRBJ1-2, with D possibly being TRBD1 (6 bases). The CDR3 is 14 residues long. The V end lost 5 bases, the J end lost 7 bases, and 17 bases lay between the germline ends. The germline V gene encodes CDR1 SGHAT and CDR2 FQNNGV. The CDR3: CASSPSQGPIGYTF. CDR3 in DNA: TGTGCCAGCAGCCCATCCCAGGGGCCGATTGGCTACACCTTC.

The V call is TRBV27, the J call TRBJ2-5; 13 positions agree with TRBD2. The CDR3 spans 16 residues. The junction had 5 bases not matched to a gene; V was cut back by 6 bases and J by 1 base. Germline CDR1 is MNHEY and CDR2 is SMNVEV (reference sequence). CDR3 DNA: TGTGCCAGCAGACCACTAGCGGGGGGGCCCCAAGAGACCCAGTACTTC. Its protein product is CASRPLAGGPQETQYF.

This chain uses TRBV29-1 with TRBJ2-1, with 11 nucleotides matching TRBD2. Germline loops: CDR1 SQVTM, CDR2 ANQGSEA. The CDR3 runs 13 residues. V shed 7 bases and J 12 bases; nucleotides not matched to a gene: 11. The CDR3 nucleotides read TGCAGCGCCCGAAGTAGGACTAGCGGGCCGCAGTTCTTC. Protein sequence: CSARSRTSGPQFF.

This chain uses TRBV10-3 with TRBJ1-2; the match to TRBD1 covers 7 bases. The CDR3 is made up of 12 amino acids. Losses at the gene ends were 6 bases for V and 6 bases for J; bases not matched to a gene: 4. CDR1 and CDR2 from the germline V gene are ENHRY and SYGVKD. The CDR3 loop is CAIRLGQDGYTF. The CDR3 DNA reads TGTGCCATCAGACTTGGACAGGATGGCTACACCTTC.

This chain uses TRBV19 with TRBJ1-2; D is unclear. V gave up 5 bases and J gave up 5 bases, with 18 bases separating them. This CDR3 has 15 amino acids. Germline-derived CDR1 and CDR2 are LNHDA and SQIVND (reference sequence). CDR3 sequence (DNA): TGTGCCAGTAGTGGACGGGAGCCTTCTTTTTATGGCTACACCTTC. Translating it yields CASSGREPSFYGYTF.

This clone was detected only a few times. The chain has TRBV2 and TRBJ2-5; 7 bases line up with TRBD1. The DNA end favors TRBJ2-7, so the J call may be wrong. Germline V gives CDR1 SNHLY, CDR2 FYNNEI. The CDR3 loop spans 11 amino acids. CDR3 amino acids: CASSAGGEQYF. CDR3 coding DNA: TGTGCCAGCAGCGCAGGGGGCGAGCAGTACTTC.

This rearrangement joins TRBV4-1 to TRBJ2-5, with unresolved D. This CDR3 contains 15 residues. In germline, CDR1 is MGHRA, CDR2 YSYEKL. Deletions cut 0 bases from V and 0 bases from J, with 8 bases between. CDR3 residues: CASSQDLLYQETQYF. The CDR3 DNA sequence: TGCGCCAGCAGCCAAGATCTTCTGTACCAAGAGACCCAGTACTTC.

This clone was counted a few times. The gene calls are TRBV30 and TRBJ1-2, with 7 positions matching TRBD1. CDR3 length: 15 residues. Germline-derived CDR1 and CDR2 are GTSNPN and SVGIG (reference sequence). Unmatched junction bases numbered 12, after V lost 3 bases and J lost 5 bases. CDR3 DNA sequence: TGTGCCTGGAGCGGGACAGCTCCCTGGGGATATGGCTACACCTTC. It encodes CAWSGTAPWGYGYTF.